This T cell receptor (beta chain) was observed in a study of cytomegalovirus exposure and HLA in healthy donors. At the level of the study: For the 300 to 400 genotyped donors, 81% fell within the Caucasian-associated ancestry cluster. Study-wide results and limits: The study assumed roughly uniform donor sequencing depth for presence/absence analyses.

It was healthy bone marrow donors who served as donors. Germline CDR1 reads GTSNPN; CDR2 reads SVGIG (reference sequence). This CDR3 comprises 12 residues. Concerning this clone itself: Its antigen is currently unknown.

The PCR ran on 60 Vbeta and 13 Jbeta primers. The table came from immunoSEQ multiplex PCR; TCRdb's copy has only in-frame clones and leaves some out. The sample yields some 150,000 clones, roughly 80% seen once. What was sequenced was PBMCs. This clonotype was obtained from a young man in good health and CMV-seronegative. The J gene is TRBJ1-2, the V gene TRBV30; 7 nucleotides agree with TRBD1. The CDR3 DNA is TGTGCGTGGGGTGGGGACAGCTATGGCTACACCTTC. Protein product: CAWGGDSYGYTF.